This T cell receptor beta chain is drawn from a study of T cell responses to AZD1222 COVID-19 vaccine. Whole-study context: Some second doses came at about 4 weeks and others at about 12 weeks; these were pooled.

Clones were read by immunoSEQ multiplex PCR, and TCRdb kept only the in-frame ones, dropping some. This table holds 120,000 or so clones, roughly 84% found once. Points from the study as a whole: The span of vaccine-associated CD4 TCRs extended across spike, with dominance at 160-218 and 743-854. Targeting of unmutated variant regions was reportedly seen in nearly half of spike-specific TCRs.

Germline V gene sequence: CDR1 LNHNV, CDR2 YYDKDF (reference sequence). The V segment lost 5 bases and the J segment 0 bases; nucleotides outside the gene matches: 19. The CDR3 is made up of 21 amino acids. A remark on this clone: What it binds is not known.

The material sequenced was peripheral blood, taken on day 0 of AZD1222 vaccination. The genes are TRBV15 and TRBJ2-7; 13 nucleotides agree with TRBD2. The source of this sequence is an adult in good health. The CDR3 DNA reads TGTGCCACCAGCGTCCGTCCGACTAGCGGGGGGCCATCCTACTTCTCCTACGAGCAGTACTTC. Translation: CATSVRPTSGGPSYFSYEQYF.